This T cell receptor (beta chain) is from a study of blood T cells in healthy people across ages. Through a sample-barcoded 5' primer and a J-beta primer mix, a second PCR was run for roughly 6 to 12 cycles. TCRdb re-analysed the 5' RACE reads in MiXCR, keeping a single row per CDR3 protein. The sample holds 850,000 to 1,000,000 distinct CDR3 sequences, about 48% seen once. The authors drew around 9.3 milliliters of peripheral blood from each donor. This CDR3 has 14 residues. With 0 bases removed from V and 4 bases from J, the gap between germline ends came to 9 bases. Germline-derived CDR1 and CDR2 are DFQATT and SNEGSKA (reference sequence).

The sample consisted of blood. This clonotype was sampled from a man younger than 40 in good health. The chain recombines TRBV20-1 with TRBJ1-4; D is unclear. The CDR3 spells CSAREGSHNEKLFF. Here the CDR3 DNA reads TGCAGTGCTAGAGAGGGCAGTCATAATGAAAAACTGTTTTTT.